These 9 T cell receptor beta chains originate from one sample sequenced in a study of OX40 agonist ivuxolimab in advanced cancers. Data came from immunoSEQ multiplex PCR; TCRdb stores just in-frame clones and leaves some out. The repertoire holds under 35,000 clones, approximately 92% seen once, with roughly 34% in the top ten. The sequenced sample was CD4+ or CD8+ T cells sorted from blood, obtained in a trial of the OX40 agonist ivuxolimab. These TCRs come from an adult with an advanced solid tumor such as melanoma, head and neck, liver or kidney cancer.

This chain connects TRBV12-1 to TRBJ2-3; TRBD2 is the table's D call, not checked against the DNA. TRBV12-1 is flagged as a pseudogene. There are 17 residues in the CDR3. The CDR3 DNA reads TGTGCCAGCAGCTTTCTTCGGAGGGCCCTCGCGCCAGATACGCAGTATTTT. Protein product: CASSFLRRALAPDTQYF.

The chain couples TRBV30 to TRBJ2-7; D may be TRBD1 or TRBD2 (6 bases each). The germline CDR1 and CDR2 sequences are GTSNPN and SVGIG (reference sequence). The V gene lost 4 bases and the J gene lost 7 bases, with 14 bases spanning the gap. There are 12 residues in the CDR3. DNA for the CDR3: TGTGCCTGGACGAGGGGGGTTGAGGAGCAGTACTTC. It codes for CAWTRGVEEQYF. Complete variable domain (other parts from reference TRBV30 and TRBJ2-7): SQTIHQWPATLVQPVGSPLSLECTVEGTSNPNLYWYRQAAGRGLQLLFYSVGIGQISSEVPQNLSASRPQDRQFILSSKKLLLSDSGFYLCAWTRGVEEQYFGPGTRLTVT.

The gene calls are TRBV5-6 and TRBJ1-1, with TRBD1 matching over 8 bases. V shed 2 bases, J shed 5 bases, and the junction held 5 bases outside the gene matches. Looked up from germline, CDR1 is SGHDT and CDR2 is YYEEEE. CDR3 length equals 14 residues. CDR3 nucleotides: TGTGCCAGCAGCTTCGGACAGGGATGGACTGAAGCTTTCTTT. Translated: CASSFGQGWTEAFF.

The CDR3 spells CASSLAFETQYF. The CDR3 nucleotides are TGTGCCAGCAGTTTAGCTTTCGAGACCCAGTACTTC. The V gene is TRBV28, the J gene TRBJ2-5; D uncertain. Trimming left V 2 bases short and J 5 bases short, with 6 bases between. The CDR3 extends over 12 amino acids. Germline V gene lookup returns CDR1 MDHEN and CDR2 SYDVKM. Using reference TRBV28 and TRBJ2-5 for the parts outside the CDR3, the full variable domain is DVKVTQSSRYLVKRTGEKVFLECVQDMDHENMFWYRQDPGLGLRLIYFSYDVKMKEKGDIPEGYSVSREKKERFSLILESASTNQTSMYLCASSLAFETQYFGPGTRLLVL.

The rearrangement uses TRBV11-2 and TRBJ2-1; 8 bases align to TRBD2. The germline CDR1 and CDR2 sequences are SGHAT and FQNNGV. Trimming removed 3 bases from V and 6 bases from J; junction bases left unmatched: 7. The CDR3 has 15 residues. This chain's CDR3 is CASSFPAGAPNEQFF. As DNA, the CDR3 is TGTGCCAGCAGCTTCCCAGCGGGAGCCCCCAATGAGCAGTTCTTC.

CDR3: CASSDLDRGHEQYF. CDR3 nucleotide sequence: TGTGCCAGCAGCGACCTGGACAGGGGACACGAGCAGTACTTC. The rearrangement joins TRBV28 to TRBJ2-7; 9 bases map to TRBD1. The trim removed 6 bases at V and 5 bases at J, leaving 8 bases unmatched. CDR3 length: 14 amino acids. CDR1 is MDHEN and CDR2 is SYDVKM in the germline V gene.

The CDR3 is CAIAGGLADVTGELFF. Here the CDR3 DNA reads TGTGCCATCGCGGGTGGACTAGCGGATGTTACCGGGGAGCTGTTTTTT. V and J are TRBV10-3 and TRBJ2-2; the match to TRBD2 covers 10 bases. The junction had 11 bases not matched to a gene; V was cut back by 8 bases and J by 5 bases. Germline values: CDR1 ENHRY, CDR2 SYGVKD. The CDR3 covers 16 residues.

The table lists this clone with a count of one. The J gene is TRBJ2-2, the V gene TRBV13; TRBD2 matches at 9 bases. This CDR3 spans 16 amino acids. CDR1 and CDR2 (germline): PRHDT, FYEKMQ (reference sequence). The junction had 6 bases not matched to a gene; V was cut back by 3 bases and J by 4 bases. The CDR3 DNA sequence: TGTGCCAGCAGCTTGGAGCGGGAGGATGTCACCGGGGAGCTGTTTTTT. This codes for CASSLEREDVTGELFF.

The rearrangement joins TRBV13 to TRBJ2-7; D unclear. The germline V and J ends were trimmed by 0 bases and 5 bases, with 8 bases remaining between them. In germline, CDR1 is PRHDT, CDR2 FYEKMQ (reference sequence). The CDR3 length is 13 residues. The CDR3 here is CASSLGPADEQYF. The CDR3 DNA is TGTGCCAGCAGCTTAGGTCCGGCGGACGAGCAGTACTTC.